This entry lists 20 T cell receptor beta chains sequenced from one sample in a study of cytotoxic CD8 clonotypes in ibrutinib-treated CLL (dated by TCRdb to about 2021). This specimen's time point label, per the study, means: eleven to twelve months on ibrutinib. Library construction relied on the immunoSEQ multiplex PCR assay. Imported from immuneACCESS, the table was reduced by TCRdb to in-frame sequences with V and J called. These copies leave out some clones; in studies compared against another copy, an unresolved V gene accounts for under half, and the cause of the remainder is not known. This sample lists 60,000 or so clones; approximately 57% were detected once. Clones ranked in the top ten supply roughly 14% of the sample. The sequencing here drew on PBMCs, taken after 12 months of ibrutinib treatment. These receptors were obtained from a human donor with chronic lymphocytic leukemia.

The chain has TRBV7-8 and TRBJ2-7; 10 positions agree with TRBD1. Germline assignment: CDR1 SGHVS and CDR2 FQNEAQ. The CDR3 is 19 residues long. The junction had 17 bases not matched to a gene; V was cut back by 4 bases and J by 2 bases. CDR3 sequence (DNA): TGTGCCAGCAGCTCCGACCGGGACAGGGGCCTGCATATTACCTACGAGCAGTACTTC. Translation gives CASSSDRDRGLHITYEQYF.

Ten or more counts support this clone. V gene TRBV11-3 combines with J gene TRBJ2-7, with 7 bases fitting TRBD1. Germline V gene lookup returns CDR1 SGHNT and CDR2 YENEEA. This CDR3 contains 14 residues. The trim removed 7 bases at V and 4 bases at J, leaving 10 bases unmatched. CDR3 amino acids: CASTRDSPVYEQYV. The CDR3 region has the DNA TGTGCCAGCACCAGGGACAGTCCGGTGTACGAGCAGTACGTC.

CDR3 sequence reads: CASSLELAGPGELFF. DNA for the CDR3: TGTGCCAGCAGCTTAGAACTAGCGGGTCCCGGGGAGCTGTTTTTT. This rearrangement joins TRBV11-2 to TRBJ2-2; 9 bases are a match to TRBD2. CDR3 size: 15 residues. Germline values: CDR1 SGHAT, CDR2 FQNNGV. After removal of 0 bases from V and 6 bases from J, the junction contained 2 bases not matched to a gene.

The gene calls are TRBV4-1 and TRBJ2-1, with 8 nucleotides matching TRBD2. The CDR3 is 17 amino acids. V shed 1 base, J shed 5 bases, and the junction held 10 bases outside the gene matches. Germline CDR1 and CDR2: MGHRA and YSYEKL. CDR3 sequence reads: CASSQVGLAGRNNEQFF. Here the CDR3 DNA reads TGCGCCAGCAGCCAAGTGGGCCTAGCGGGCCGAAACAATGAGCAGTTCTTC.

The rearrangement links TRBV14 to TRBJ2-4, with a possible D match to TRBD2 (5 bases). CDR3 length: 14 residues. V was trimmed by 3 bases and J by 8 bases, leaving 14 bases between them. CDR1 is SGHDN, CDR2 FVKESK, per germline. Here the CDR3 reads CASSHRPSSDIQYF. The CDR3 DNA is TGTGCCAGCAGCCACCGCCCTAGCAGCGACATTCAGTACTTC.

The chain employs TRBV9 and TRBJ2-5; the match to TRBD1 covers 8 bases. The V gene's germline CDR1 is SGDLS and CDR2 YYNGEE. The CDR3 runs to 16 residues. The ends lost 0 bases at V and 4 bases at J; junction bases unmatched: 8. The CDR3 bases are TGTGCCAGCAGCGTAGGCCGAACAGGGGGTGGAGAGACCCAGTACTTC. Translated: CASSVGRTGGGETQYF. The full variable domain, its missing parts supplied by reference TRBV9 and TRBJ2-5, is DSGVTQTPKHLITATGQRVTLRCSPRSGDLSVYWYQQSLDQGLQFLIQYYNGEERAKGNILERFSAQQFPDLHSELNLSSLELGDSALYFCASSVGRTGGGETQYFGPGTRLLVL.

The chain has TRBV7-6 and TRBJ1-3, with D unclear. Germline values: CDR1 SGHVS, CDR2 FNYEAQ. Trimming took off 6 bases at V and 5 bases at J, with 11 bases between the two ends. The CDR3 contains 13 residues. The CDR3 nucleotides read TGTGCCAGCAGTCAAGATATTCGAAACACCATATATTTT. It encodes CASSQDIRNTIYF.

CDR3 DNA: TGTGCCAGCAGTGACTCCGGGGCGCGAGACTATGGCTACACCTTC. Translating it yields CASSDSGARDYGYTF. V is TRBV6-4 and J is TRBJ1-2; the D gene is possibly TRBD1 (5 bases). The CDR3 has 15 amino acids. The germline V and J ends were trimmed by 0 bases and 3 bases, with 11 bases remaining between them. Germline CDR1 reads MRHNA; CDR2 reads SNTAGT.

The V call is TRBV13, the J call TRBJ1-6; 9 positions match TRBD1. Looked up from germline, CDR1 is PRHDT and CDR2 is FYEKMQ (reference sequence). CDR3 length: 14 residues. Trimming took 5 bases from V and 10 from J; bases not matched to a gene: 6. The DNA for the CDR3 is TGTGCCAGCAGCGTGGGACAGGGATTCTCACCCCTCCACTTT. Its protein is CASSVGQGFSPLHF.

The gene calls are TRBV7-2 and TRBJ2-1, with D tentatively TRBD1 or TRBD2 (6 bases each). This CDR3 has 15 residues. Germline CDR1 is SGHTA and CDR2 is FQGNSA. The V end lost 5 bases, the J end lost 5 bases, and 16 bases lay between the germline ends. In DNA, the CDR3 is TGTGCCAGCAGCCTCGTTGGAGGGGGGAACAATGAGCAGTTCTTC. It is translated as CASSLVGGGNNEQFF.

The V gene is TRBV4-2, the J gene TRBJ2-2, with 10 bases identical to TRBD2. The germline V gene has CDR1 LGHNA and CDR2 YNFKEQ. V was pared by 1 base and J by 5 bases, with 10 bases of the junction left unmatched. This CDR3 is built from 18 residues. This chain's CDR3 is CASSQAGIAGGGTGELFF. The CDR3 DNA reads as TGTGCCAGCAGCCAAGCTGGGATAGCGGGGGGTGGGACCGGGGAGCTGTTTTTT.

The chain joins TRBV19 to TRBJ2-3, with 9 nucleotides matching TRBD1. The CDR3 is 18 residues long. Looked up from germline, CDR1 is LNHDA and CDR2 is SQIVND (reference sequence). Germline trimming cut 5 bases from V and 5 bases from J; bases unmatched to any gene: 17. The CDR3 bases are TGTGCCAGTAGTCATATAAGGGGCCGGGACAGGGAAGGAGATACGCAGTATTTT. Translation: CASSHIRGRDREGDTQYF.

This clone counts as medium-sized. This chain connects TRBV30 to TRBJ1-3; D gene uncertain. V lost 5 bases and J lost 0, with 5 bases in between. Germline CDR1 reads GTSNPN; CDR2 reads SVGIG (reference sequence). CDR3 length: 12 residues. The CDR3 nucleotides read TGTGCCTGGGGTTTCTCTGGAAACACCATATATTTT. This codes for CAWGFSGNTIYF.

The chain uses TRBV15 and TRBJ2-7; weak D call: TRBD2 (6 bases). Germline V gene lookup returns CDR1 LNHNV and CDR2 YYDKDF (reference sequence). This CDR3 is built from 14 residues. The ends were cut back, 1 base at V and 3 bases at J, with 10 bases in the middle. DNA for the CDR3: TGTGCCACCAGCAGAGCAGGAGGGAACTACGAGCAGTACTTC. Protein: CATSRAGGNYEQYF.

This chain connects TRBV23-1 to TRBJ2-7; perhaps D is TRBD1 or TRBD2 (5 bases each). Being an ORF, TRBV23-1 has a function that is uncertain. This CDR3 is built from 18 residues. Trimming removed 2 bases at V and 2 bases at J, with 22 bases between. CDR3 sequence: CASSQALKGRTFPYEQYF. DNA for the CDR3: TGCGCCAGCAGTCAAGCGCTAAAGGGGAGAACCTTCCCCTACGAGCAGTACTTC.

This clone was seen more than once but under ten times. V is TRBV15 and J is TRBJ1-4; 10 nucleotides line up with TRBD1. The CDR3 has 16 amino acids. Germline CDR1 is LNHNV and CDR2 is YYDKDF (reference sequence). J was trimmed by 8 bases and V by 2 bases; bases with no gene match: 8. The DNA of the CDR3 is TGTGCCACCAGCAGAACCTCCGGGACAGGGGAGGAAAAACTGTTTTTT. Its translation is CATSRTSGTGEEKLFF.

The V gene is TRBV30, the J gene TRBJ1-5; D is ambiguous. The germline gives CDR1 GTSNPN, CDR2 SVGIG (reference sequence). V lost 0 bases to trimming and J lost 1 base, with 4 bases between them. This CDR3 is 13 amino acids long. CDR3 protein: CAWSVQSNQPQHF. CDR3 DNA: TGTGCCTGGAGTGTACAGAGCAATCAGCCCCAGCATTTT.

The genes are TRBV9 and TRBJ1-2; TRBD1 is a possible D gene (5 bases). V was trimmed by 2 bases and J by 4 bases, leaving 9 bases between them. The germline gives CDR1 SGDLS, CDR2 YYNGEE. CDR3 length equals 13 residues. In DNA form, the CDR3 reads TGTGCCAGCAGCGTTGAGGGGTTCTATGGCTACACCTTC. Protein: CASSVEGFYGYTF. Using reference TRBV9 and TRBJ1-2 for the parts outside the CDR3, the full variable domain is DSGVTQTPKHLITATGQRVTLRCSPRSGDLSVYWYQQSLDQGLQFLIQYYNGEERAKGNILERFSAQQFPDLHSELNLSSLELGDSALYFCASSVEGFYGYTFGSGTRLTVV.

The DNA for the CDR3 is TGTGCCAGCTCCGACAGGGCCTATGGCTACACCTTC. Translating gives CASSDRAYGYTF. The rearrangement joins TRBV5-5 to TRBJ1-2; TRBD1 agrees at 7 bases. CDR1 is SGHKS, CDR2 YYEKEE, per germline (reference sequence). The J segment lost 4 bases and the V segment lost 7 bases, leaving 4 bases of the junction unmatched. The CDR3 extends over 12 amino acids.

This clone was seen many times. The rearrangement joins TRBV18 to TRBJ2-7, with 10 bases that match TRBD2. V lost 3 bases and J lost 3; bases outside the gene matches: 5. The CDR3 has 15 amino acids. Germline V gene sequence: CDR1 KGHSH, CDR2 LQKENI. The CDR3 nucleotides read TGTGCCAGCTCACCTTCTAGCGGGAGTATCTACGAGCAGTACTTC. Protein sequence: CASSPSSGSIYEQYF.